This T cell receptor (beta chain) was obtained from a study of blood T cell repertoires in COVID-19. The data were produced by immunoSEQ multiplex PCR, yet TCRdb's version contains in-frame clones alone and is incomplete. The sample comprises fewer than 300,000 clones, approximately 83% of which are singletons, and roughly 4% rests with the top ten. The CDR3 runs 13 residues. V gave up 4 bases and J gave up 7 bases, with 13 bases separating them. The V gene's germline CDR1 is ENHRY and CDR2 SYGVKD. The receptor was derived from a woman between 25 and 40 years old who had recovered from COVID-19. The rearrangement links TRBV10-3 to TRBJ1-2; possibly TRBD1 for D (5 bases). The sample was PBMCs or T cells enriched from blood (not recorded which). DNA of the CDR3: TGTGCCATCAGTGGGCTGGACGGGGGTGGCTACACCTTC. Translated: CAISGLDGGGYTF.